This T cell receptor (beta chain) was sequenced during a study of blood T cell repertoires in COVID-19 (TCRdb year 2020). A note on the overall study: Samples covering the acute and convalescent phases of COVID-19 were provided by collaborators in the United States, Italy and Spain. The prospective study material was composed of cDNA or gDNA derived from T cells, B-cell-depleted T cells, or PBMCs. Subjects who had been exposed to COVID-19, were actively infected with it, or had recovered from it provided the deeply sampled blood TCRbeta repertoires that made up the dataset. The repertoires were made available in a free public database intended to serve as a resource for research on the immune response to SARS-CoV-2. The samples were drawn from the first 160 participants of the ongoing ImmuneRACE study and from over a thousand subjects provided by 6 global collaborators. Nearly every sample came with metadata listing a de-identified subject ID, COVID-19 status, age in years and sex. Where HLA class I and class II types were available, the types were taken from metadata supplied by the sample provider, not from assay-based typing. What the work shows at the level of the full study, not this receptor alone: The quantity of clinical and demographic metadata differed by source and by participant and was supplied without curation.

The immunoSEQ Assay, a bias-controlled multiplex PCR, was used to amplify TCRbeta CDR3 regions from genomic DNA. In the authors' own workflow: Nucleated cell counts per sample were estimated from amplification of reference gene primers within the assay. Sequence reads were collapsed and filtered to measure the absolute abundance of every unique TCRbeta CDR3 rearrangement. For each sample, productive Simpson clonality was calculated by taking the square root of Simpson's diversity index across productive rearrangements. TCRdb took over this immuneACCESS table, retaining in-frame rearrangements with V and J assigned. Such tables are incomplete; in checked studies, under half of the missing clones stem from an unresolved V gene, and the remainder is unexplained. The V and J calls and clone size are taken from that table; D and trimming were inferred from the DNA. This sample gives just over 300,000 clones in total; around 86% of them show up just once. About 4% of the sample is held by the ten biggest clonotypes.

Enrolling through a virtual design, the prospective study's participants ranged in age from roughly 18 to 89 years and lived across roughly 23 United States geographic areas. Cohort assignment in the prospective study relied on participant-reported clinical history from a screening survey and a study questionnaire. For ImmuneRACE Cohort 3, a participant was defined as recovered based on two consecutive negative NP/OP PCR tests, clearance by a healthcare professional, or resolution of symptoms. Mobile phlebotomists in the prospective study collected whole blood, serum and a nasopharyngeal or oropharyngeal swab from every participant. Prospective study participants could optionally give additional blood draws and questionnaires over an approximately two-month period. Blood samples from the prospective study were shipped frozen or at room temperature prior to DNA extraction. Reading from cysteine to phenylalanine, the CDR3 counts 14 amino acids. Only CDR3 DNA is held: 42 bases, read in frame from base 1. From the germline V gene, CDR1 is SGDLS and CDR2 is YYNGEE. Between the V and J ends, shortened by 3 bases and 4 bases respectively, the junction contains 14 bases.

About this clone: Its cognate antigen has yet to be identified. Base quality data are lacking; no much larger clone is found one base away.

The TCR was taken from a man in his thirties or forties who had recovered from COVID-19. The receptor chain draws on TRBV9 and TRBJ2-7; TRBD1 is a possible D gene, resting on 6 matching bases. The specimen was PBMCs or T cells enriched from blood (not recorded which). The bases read TGTGCCAGCAGCGGAGGGGGATCAACTTACGAGCAGTACTTC. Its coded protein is CASSGGGSTYEQYF.